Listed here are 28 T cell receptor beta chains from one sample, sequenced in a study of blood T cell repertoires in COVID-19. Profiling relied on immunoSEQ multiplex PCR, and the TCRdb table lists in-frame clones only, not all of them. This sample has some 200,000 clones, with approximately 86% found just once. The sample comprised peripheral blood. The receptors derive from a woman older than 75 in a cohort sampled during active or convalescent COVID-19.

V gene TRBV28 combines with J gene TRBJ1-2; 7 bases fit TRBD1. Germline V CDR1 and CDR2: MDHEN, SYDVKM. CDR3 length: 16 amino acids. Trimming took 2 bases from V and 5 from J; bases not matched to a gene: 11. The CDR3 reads CASSLKGTEGLYGYTF. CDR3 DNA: TGTGCCAGCAGTTTAAAGGGGACAGAAGGCCTATATGGCTACACCTTC.

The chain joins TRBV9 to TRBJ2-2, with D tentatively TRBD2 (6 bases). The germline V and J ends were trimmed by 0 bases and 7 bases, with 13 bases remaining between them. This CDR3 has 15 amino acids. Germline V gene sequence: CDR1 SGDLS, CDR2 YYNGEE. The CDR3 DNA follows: TGTGCCAGCAGCGTAGGCGGAGGGATTGTCGGGGAGCTGTTTTTT. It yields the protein CASSVGGGIVGELFF.

The CDR3 here is CASSYSGSYNSPLHF. The CDR3 DNA is TGTGCCAGCAGTTACAGTGGCTCCTATAATTCACCCCTCCACTTT. This chain joins TRBV28 and TRBJ1-6, with D unclear. The germline CDR1 and CDR2 sequences are MDHEN and SYDVKM. The length of the CDR3 is 15 residues. V was pared by 4 bases and J by 0 bases, with 7 bases between.

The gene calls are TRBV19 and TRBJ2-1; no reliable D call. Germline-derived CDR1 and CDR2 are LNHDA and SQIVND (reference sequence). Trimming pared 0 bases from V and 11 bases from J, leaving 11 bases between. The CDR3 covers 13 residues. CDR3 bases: TGTGCCAGTAGTATAGATCTAGGTACTAAGCAGTTCTTC. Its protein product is CASSIDLGTKQFF.

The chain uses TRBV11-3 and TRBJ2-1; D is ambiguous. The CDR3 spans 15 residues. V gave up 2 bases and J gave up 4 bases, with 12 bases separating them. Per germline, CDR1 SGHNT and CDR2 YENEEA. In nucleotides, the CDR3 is TGTGCCAGCAGCTTACGCTCCACCCAGTACAATGAGCAGTTCTTC. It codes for CASSLRSTQYNEQFF.

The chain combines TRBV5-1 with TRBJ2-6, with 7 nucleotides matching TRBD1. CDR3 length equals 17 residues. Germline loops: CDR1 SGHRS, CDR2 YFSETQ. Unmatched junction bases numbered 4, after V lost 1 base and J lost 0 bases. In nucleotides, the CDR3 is TGCGCCAGCAGCTTGTACGGGACAGCCTCTGGGGCCAACGTCCTGACTTTC. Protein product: CASSLYGTASGANVLTF. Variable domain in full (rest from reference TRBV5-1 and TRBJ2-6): KAGVTQTPRYLIKTRGQQVTLSCSPISGHRSVSWYQQTPGQGLQFLFEYFSETQRNKGNFPGRFSGRQFSNSRSEMNVSTLELGDSALYLCASSLYGTASGANVLTFGAGSRLTVL.

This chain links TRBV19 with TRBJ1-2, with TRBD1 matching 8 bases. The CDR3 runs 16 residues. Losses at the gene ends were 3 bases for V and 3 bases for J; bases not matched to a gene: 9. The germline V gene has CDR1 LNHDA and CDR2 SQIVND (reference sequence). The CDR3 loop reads CASSMDRVRVDYGYTF. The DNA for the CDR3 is TGTGCCAGTAGTATGGACAGGGTTCGGGTCGACTATGGCTACACCTTC. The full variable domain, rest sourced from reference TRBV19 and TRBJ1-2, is DGGITQSPKYLFRKEGQNVTLSCEQNLNHDAMYWYRQDPGQGLRLIYYSQIVNDFQKGDIAEGYSVSREKKESFPLTVTSAQKNPTAFYLCASSMDRVRVDYGYTFGSGTRLTVV.

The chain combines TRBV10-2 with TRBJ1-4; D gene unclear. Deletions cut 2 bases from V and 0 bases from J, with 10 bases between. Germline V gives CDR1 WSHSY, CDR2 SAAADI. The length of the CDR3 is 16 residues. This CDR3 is CASSERSVPTNEKLFF. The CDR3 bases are TGCGCCAGCAGTGAGCGATCAGTCCCAACTAATGAAAAACTGTTTTTT.

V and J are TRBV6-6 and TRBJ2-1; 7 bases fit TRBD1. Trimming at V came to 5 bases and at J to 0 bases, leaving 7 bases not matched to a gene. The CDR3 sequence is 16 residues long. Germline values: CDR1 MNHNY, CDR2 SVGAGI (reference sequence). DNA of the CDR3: TGTGCCAGCAGTCGAACAGGGGCGGGCTCCTACAATGAGCAGTTCTTC. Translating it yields CASSRTGAGSYNEQFF.

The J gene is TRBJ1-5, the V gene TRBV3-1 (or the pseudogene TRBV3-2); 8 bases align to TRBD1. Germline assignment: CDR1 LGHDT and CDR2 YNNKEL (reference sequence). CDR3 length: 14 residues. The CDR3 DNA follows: TGTGCTCCCAAGGGCAGGGGGCTAGATCAGCCCCAGCATTTT. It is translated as CAPKGRGLDQPQHF.

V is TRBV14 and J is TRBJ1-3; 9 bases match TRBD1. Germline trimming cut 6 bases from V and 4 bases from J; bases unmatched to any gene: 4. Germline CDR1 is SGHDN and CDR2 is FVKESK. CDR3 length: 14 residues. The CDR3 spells CASSPTGGGNTIYF. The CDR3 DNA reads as TGTGCCAGCAGTCCTACAGGGGGCGGAAACACCATATATTTT.

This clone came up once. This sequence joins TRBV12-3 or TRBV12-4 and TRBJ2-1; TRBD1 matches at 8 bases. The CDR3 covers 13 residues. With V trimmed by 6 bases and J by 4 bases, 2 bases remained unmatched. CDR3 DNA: TGTGCCAGCAGGCAGGGGGCTTACAATGAGCAGTTCTTC. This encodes CASRQGAYNEQFF.

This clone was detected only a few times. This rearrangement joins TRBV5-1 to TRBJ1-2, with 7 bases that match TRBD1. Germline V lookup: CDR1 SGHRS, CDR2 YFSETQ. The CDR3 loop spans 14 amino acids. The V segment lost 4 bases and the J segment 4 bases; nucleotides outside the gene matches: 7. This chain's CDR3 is CASSTSGQPYGYTF. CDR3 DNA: TGCGCCAGCAGCACCTCGGGACAGCCCTATGGCTACACCTTC.

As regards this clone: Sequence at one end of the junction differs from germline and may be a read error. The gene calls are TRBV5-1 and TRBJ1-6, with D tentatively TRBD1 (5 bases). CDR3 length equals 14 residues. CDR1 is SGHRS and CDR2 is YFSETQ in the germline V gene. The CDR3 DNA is TGCGCCAGCAGCCTCGACAGACTTAATTCATCCCTCCACTTT. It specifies CASSLDRLNSSLHF. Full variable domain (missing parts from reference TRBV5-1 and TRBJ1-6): KAGVTQTPRYLIKTRGQQVTLSCSPISGHRSVSWYQQTPGQGLQFLFEYFSETQRNKGNFPGRFSGRQFSNSRSEMNVSTLELGDSALYLCASSLDRLNSSLHFGNGTRLTVT.

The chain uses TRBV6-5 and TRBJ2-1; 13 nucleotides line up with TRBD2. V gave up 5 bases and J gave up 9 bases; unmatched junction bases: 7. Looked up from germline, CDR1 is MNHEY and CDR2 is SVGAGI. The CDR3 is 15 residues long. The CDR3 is CASSRTSGSQLEQFF. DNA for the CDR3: TGTGCCAGCAGTCGGACTAGCGGGAGTCAGCTTGAGCAGTTCTTC.

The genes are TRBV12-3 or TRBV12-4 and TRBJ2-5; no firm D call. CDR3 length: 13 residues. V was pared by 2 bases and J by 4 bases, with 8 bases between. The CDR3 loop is CASSLYSGETQYF. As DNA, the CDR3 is TGTGCCAGCAGTTTATATAGTGGAGAGACCCAGTACTTC.

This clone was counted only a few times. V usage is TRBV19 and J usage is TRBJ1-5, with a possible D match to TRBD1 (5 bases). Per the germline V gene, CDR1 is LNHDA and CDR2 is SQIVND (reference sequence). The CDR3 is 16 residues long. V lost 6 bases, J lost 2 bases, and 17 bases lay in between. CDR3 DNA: TGTGCCAGTAGGCCAGCGGGGGGTTATGGCAATCAGCCCCAGCATTTT. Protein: CASRPAGGYGNQPQHF.

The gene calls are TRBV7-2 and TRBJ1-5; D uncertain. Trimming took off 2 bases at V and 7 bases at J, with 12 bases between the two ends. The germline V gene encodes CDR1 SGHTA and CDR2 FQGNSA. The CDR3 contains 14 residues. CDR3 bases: TGTGCCAGCAGCTTAATTGGAGGCCGCCAGCCCCAGCATTTT. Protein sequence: CASSLIGGRQPQHF.

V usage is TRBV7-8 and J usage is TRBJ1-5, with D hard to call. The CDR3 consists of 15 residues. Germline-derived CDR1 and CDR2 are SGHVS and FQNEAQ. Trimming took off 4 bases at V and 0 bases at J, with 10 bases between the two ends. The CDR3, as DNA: TGTGCCAGCAGCTCAGAAATATATAGCAATCAGCCCCAGCATTTT. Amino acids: CASSSEIYSNQPQHF.

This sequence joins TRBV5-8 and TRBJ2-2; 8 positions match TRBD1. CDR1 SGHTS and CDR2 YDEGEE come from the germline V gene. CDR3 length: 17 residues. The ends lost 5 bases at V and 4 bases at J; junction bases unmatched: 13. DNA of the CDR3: TGTGCCAGCAGTCGCATGCCAGGGGGCGTAGGCACCGGGGAGCTGTTTTTT. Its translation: CASSRMPGGVGTGELFF. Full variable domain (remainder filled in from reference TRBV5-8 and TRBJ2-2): EAGVTQSPTHLIKTRGQQATLRCSPISGHTSVYWYQQALGLGLQFLLWYDEGEERNRGNFPPRFSGRQFPNYSSELNVNALELEDSALYLCASSRMPGGVGTGELFFGEGSRLTVL.

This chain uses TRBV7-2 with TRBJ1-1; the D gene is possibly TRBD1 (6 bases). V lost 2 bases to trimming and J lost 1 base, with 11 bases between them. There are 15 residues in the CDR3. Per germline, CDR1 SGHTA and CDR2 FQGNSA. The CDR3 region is CASSLMGARNTEAFF. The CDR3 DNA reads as TGTGCCAGCAGCTTAATGGGGGCGAGGAACACTGAAGCTTTCTTT.

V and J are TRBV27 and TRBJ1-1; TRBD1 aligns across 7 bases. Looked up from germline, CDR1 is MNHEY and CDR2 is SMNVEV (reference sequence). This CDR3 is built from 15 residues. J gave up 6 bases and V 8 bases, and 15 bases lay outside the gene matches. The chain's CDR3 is CASRSDKGASSEAFF. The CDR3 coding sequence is TGTGCCAGCCGGTCGGATAAGGGGGCCTCTTCTGAAGCTTTCTTT.

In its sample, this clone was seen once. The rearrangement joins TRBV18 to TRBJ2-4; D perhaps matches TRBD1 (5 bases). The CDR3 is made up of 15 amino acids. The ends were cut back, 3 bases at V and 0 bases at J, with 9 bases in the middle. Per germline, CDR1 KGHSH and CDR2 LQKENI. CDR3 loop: CASSPQGRAKNIQYF. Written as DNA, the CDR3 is TGTGCCAGCTCACCCCAGGGTAGAGCCAAAAACATTCAGTACTTC.

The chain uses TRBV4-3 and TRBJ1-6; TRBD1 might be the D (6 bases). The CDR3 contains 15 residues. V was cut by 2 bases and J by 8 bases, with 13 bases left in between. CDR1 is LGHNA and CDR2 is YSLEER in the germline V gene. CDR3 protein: CASSQRGGGYSPLHF. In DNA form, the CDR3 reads TGCGCCAGCAGCCAAAGGGGGGGAGGGTATTCACCCCTCCACTTT.

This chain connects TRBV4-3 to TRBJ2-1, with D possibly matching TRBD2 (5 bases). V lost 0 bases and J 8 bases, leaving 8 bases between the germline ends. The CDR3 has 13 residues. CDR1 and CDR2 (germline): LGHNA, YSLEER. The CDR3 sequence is CASSQDGVHEQFF. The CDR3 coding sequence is TGCGCCAGCAGCCAAGACGGGGTTCATGAGCAGTTCTTC.

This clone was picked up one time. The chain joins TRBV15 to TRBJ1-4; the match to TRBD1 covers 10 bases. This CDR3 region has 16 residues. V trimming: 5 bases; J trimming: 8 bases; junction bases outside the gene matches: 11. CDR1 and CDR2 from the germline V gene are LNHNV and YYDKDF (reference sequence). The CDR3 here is CATSGAGGQGREKLFF. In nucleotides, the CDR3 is TGTGCCACCAGCGGAGCCGGGGGACAGGGGAGGGAAAAACTGTTTTTT.

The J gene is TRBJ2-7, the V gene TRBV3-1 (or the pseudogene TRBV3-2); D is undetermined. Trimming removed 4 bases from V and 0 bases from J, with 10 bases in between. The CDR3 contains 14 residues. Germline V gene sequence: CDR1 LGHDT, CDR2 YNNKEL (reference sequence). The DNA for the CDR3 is TGTGCCAGCAGCCCCGGAGTGGGCTCCTACGAGCAGTACTTC. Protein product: CASSPGVGSYEQYF.

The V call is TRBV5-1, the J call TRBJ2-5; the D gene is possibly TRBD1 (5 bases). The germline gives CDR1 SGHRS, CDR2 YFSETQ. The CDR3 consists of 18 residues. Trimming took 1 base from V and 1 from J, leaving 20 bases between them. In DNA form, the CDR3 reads TGCGCCAGCAGCTTGTGGGATCTTTGGGCAGGGCGCCAAGAGACCCAGTACTTC. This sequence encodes CASSLWDLWAGRQETQYF.